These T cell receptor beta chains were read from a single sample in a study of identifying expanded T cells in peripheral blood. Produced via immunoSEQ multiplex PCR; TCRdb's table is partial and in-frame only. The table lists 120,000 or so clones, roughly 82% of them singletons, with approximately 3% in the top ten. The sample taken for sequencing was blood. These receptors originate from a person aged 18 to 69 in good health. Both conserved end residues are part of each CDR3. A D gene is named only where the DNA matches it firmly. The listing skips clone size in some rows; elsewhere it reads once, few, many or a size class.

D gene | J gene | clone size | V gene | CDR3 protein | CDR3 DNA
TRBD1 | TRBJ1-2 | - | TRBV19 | CASSILGQAYGYTF | TGTGCCAGTAGTATATTAGGACAGGCCTATGGGTACACCTTC
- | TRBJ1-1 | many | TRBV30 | CAWSASRNTEAFF | TGTGCCTGGAGTGCCTCACGTAACACTGAAGCTTTCTTT
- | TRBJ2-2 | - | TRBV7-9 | CASTPVRAGTGELFF | TGTGCCAGCACCCCCGTCCGGGCTGGCACCGGGGAGCTGTTTTTT
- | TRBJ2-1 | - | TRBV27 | CASSLLHYNEQFF | TGTGCCAGCAGTTTGCTCCATTACAATGAGCAGTTCTTC
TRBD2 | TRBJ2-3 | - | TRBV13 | CASSLESPLAGVPDTQYF | TGTGCCAGCAGCTTAGAATCCCCGCTAGCGGGGGTTCCAGATACGCAGTATTTT
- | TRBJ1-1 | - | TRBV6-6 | CATNRVEVTEAFF | TGTGCCACTAACAGGGTAGAGGTCACTGAAGCTTTCTTT
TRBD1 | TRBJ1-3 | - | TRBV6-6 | CASSPSGGPRTIYF | TGTGCCAGCAGTCCTTCAGGGGGCCCACGGACCATATATTTT
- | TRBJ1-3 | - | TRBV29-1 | CSARVTGDTIYF | TGCAGCGCGAGGGTAACCGGGGACACCATATATTTT
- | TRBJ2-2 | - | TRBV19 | CASSSQTLPGDTGELFF | TGTGCCAGTAGTAGCCAAACCTTGCCTGGGGACACCGGGGAGCTGTTTTTT
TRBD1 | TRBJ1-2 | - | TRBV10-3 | CAISDPGTGINYGYTF | TGTGCCATCAGTGACCCAGGGACAGGAATTAACTATGGCTACACCTTC
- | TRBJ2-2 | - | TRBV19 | CASSLPGKLTGELFF | TGTGCCAGTAGTCTTCCAGGGAAACTCACCGGGGAGCTGTTTTTT
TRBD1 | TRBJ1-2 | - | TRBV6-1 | CASSVTGGVDGYTF | TGTGCCAGCAGTGTGACAGGGGGTGTCGATGGCTACACCTTC
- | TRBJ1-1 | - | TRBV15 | CATSRAGSRNTEAFF | TGTGCCACCAGCAGAGCAGGTTCTCGGAACACTGAAGCTTTCTTT
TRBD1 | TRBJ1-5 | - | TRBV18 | CASSPGTGGGQPQHF | TGTGCCAGCTCACCCGGGACAGGTGGGGGTCAGCCCCAGCATTTT
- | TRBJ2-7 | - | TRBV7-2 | CASSPRVGGLYEQYF | TGTGCCAGCAGCCCCCGGGTGGGGGGACTCTACGAGCAGTACTTC
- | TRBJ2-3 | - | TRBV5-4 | CASSYGPTGTDTQYF | TGTGCCAGCAGCTACGGACCGACTGGCACAGATACGCAGTATTTT
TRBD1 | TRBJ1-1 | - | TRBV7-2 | CASSFKATGTGSRKAFF | TGTGCCAGCAGCTTTAAAGCCACCGGGACAGGGTCTCGTAAGGCTTTCTTT
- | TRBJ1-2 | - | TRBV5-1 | CASSLGFYGYTF | TGCGCCAGCAGCTTGGGGTTCTATGGCTACACCTTC
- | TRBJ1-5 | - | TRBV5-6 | CASSLKGRGQPQHF | TGTGCCAGCAGCTTGAAAGGACGGGGTCAGCCCCAGCATTTT
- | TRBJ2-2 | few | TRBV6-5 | CASSPTNRYTGELFF | TGTGCCAGCAGCCCTACCAATAGATACACCGGGGAGCTGTTTTTT
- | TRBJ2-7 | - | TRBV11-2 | CASSAPGTPYEQYF | TGTGCCAGCAGCGCCCCCGGGACACCCTACGAGCAGTACTTC
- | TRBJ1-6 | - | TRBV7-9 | CASSSSGNSPLHF | TGTGCCAGCAGCTCTTCAGGGAATTCACCCCTCCACTTT
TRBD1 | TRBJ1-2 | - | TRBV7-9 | CASSFGGTDGYTF | TGTGCCAGCAGCTTTGGCGGGACAGATGGCTACACCTTC
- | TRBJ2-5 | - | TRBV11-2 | CASSLRPRDETQYF | TGTGCCAGCAGCCTTAGACCCCGGGATGAGACCCAGTACTTC
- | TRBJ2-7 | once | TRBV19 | CASTYYGSSYEQYF | TGTGCCAGTACCTATTACGGGAGCTCCTACGAGCAGTACTTC
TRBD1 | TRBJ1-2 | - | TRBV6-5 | CASSYFGQGDGYTF | TGTGCCAGCAGTTACTTCGGGCAGGGGGATGGCTACACCTTC
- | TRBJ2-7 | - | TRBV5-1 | CASSLRADGWREQYF | TGCGCCAGCAGCTTAAGGGCCGACGGGTGGAGGGAGCAGTACTTC
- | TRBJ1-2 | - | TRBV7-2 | CASSPLSSTGYTF | TGTGCCAGCAGCCCCCTCTCCAGCACAGGCTACACCTTC
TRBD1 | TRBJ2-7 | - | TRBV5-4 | CASSFRDSPYEQYF | TGTGCCAGCAGCTTTCGGGACAGTCCCTACGAGCAGTACTTC
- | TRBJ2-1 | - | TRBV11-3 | CATRQYNEQFF | TGTGCCACCCGACAGTACAATGAGCAGTTCTTC
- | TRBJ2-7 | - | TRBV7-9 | CASSLYTADYEQYF | TGTGCCAGCAGCTTATACACAGCCGACTACGAGCAGTACTTC
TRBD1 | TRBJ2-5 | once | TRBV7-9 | CASSFTGGQETQYF | TGTGCCAGCAGCTTCACAGGGGGCCAAGAGACCCAGTACTTC
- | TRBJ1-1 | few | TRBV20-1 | CSAKFGTEAFF | TGCAGTGCTAAGTTCGGTACTGAAGCTTTCTTT
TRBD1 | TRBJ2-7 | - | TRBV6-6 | CASSAGTGESYEQYF | TGTGCCAGCAGTGCCGGGACAGGGGAATCTTACGAGCAGTACTTC
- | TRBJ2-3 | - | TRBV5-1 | CASSLTPPRPTDTQYF | TGCGCCAGCAGCTTGACCCCCCCGAGACCCACAGATACGCAGTATTTT
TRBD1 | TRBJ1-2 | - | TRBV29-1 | CSVVLQGLSGYTF | TGCAGCGTTGTATTACAGGGGTTGTCTGGCTACACCTTC
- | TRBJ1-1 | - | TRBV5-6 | CASSYPNEVEAFF | TGTGCCAGCAGCTATCCAAATGAAGTTGAAGCTTTCTTT
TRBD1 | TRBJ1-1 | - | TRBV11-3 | CASSLDRDRPNTEAFF | TGTGCCAGCAGCTTAGATCGGGACAGGCCCAACACTGAAGCTTTCTTT
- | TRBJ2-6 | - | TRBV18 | CASSDRRHSGANVLTF | TGTGCCAGCTCAGACAGGAGACACTCTGGGGCCAACGTCCTGACTTTC
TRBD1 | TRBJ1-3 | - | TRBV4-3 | CASSQELGTGDARNTIYF | TGCGCCAGCAGCCAAGAATTGGGTACAGGGGACGCTAGAAACACCATATATTTT
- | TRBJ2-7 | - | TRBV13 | CASSLAGGRDEQYF | TGTGCCAGCAGCTTAGCTGGGGGGCGGGACGAGCAGTACTTC
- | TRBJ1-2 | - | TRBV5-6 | CASSQQPGSYGYTF | TGTGCCAGCAGCCAGCAGCCAGGGAGCTATGGCTACACCTTC
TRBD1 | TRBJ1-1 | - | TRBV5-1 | CASTGQGVTEAFF | TGCGCCAGCACCGGACAGGGTGTCACTGAAGCTTTCTTT
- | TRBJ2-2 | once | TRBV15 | CATSSPRTGELFF | TGTGCCACCAGCTCTCCCAGGACCGGGGAGCTGTTTTTT
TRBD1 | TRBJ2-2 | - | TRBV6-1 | CAGSKAGGYTGELFF | TGTGCCGGGTCGAAAGCAGGGGGTTACACCGGGGAGCTGTTTTTT
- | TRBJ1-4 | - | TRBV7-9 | CASSLRAENEKLFF | TGTGCCAGCAGCCTAAGGGCAGAGAATGAAAAACTGTTTTTT
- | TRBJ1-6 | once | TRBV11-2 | CASSLIDGTNSPLHF | TGTGCCAGCAGCCTAATAGACGGCACTAATTCACCCCTCCACTTT
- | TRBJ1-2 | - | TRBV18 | CASSPQATEYYGYTF | TGTGCCAGCTCACCACAGGCTACGGAGTATTATGGCTACACCTTC
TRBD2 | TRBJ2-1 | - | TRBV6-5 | CASRGGGAYNEQFF | TGTGCCAGCCGAGGCGGGGGGGCTTACAATGAGCAGTTCTTC
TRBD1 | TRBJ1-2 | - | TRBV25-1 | CASSRAGGYGYTF | TGTGCCAGCAGTCGGGCAGGGGGCTATGGCTACACCTTC